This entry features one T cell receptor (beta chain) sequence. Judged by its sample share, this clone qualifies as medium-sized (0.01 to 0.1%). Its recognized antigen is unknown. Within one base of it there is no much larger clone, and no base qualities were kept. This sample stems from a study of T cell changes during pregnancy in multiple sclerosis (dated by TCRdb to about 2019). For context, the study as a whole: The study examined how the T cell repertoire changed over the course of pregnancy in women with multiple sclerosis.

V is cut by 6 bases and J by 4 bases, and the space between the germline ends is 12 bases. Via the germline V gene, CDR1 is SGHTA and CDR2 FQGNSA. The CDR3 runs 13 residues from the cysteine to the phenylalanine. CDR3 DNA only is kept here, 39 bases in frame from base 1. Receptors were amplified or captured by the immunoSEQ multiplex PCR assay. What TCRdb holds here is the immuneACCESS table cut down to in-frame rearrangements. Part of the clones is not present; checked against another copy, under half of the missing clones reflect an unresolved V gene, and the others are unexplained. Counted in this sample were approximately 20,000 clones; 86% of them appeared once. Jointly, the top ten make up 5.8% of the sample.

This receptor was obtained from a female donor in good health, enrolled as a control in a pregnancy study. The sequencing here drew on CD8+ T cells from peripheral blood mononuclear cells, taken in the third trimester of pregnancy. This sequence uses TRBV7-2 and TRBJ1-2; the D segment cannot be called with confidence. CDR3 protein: CASRLADPYGYTF. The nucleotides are TGTGCCAGCAGACTAGCGGATCCCTATGGCTACACCTTC.